This TCR beta chain comes out of a study of regulatory T cells in long-lasting Graves disease. Germline lookup yields CDR1 SQVTM and CDR2 ANQGSEA. This CDR3 is built from 12 residues. V was cut by 4 bases and J by 3 bases, with 9 bases left in between. Regarding time point: newly diagnosed GD, antithyroid drugs for less than 3 months. From RNA extracted from PBMCs, the TCR library was made. Library construction for TCR beta used iRepertoire HTBI primers and Arm-PCR of CDR3 regions. In TCRdb, the multiplex PCR reads were re-called with MiXCR into one record per CDR3 protein. The data show 450,000 to 600,000 distinct CDR3 sequences, 13% seen once. The data were also submitted as part of a second study, on T cells in Graves' hyperthyroidism and ophthalmopathy. That source adds: Exclusions: uncontrolled infection, other autoimmune disease, pregnancy, lactation.

This receptor was identified in a man aged 25-45 years with Graves disease. The gene calls are TRBV29-1 and TRBJ1-2; D unresolved. Sequences were derived from peripheral blood mononuclear cells (PBMCs), sampled at new diagnosis, from a patient treated with antithyroid drugs. CDR3 sequence (DNA): TGCAGCGTTGCCGACGGGGACTATGGCTACACCTTC. Its protein product is CSVADGDYGYTF. Full variable domain (outside the CDR3, taken from reference TRBV29-1 and TRBJ1-2): SAVISQKPSRDICQRGTSLTIQCQVDSQVTMMFWYRQQPGQSLTLIATANQGSEATYESGFVIDKFPISRPNLTFSTLTVSNMSPEDSSIYLCSVADGDYGYTFGSGTRLTVV.